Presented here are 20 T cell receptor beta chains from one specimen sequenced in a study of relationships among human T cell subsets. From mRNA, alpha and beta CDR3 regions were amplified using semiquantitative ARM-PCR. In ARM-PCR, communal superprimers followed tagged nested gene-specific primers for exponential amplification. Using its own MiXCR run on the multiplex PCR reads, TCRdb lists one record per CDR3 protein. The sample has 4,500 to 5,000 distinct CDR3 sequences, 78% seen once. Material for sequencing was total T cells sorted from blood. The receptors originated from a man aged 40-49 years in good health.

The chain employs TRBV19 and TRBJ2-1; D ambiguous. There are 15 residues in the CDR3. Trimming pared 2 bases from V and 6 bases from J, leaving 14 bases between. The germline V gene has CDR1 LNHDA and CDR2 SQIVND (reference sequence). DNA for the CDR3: TGTGCCAGTAGTATATCGGATACCTGGTCCAATGAGCAGTTCTTC. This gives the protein CASSISDTWSNEQFF.

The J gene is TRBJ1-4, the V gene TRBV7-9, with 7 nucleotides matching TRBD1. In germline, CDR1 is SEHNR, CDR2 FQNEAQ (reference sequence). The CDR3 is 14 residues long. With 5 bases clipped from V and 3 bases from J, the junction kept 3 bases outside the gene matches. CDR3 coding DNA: TGTGCCAGCAGCAAGACAGGGCCTAATGAAAAACTGTTTTTT. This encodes CASSKTGPNEKLFF.

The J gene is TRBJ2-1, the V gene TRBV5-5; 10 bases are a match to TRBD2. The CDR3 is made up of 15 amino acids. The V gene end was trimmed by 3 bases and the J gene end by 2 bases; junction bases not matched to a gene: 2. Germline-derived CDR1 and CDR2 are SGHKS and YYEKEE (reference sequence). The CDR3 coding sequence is TGTGCCAGCAGCTCGAGCGGGAGGGCCTACAATGAGCAGTTCTTC. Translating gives CASSSSGRAYNEQFF.

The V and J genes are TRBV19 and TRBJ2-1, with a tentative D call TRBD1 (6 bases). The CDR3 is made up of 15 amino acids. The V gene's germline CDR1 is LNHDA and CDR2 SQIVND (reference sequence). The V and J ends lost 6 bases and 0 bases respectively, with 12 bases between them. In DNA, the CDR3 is TGTGCCAGTAGACCAACAGGGAGCTCCTACAATGAGCAGTTCTTC. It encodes CASRPTGSSYNEQFF.

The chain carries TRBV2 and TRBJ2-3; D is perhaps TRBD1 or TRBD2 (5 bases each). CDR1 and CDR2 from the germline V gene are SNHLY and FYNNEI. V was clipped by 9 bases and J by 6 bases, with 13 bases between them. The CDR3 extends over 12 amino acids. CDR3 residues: CASRDLRDTQYF. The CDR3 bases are TGTGCCAGTAGGGACCTGCGGGATACGCAGTATTTT. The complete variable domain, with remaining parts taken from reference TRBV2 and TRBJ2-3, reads EPEVTQTPSHQVTQMGQEVILRCVPISNHLYFYWYRQILGQKVEFLVSFYNNEISEKSEIFDDQFSVERPDGSNFTLKIRSTKLEDSAMYFCASRDLRDTQYFGPGTRLTVL.

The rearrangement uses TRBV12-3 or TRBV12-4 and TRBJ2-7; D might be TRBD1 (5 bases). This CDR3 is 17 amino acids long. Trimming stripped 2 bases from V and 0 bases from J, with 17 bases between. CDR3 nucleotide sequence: TGTGCCAGCAGTTTAATGAGTTGGCAGGGCTCCTCCTACGAGCAGTACTTC. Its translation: CASSLMSWQGSSYEQYF.

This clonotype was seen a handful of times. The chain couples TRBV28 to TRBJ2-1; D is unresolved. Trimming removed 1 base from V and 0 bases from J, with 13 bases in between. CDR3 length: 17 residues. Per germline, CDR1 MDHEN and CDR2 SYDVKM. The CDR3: CASSLFGQLSSYNEQFF. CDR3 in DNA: TGTGCCAGCAGTTTATTTGGGCAGCTAAGCTCCTACAATGAGCAGTTCTTC.

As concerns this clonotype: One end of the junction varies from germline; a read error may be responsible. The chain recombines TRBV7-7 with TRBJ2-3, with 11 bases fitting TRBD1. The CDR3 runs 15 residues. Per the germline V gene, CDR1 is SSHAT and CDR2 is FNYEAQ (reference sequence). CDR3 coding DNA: TGTGCTAGCAGCTCCGGGACAGGGGGGACAGATACGCAGTATTTT. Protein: CASSSGTGGTDTQYF.

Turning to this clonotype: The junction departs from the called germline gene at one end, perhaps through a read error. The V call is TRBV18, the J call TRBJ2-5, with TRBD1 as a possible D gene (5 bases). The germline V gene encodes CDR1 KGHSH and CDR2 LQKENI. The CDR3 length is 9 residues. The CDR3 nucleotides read TGTGCCAGCTCACCCGTCAGGGACTTC. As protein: CASSPVRDF.

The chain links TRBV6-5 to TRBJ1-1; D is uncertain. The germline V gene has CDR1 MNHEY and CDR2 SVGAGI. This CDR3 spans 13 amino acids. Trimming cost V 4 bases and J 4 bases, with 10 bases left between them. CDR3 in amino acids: CASSLGIGTEAFF. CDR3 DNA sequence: TGTGCCAGCAGTTTAGGGATAGGCACTGAAGCTTTCTTT.

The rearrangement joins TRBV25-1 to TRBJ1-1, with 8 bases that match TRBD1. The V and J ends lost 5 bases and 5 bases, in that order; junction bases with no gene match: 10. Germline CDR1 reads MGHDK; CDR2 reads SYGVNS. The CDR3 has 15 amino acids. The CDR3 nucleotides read TGTGCCAGCAGTCCCTACAGGGGGAATGGGACTGAAGCTTTCTTT. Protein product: CASSPYRGNGTEAFF.

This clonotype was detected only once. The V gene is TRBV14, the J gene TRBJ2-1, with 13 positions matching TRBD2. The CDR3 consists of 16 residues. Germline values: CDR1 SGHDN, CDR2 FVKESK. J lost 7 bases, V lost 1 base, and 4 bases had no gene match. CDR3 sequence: CASSQGTSGRRNEQFF. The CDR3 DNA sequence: TGTGCCAGCAGCCAAGGGACTAGCGGGAGAAGGAATGAGCAGTTCTTC.

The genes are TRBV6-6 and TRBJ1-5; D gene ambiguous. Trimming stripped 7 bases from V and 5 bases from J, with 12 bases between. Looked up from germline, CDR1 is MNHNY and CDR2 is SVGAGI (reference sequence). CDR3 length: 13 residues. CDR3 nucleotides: TGTGCCAGCACTGGGGTCCCCCATCAGCCCCAGCATTTT. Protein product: CASTGVPHQPQHF.

This CDR3 is CASSSPGTANTEAFF. The DNA for the CDR3 is TGTGCCAGCAGTTCCCCTGGGACCGCGAACACTGAAGCTTTCTTT. The genes are TRBV27 and TRBJ1-1; tentatively, D is TRBD1 (5 bases). Per germline, CDR1 MNHEY and CDR2 SMNVEV (reference sequence). This CDR3 comprises 15 residues. V gave up 4 bases and J gave up 1 base, with 13 bases separating them.

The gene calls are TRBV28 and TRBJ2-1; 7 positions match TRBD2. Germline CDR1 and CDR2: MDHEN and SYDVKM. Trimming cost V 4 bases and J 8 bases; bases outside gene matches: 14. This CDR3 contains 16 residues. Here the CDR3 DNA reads TGTGCCAGCAGTTACCGACTAGCCGGAGGGGTCGATGAGCAGTTCTTC. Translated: CASSYRLAGGVDEQFF.

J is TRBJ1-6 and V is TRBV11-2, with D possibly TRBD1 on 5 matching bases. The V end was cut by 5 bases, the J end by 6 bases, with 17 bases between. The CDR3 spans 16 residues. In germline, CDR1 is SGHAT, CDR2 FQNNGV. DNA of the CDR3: TGTGCCAGCAGCCCCCCAGCGGCAGGGACTAATTCACCCCTCCACTTT. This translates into CASSPPAAGTNSPLHF.

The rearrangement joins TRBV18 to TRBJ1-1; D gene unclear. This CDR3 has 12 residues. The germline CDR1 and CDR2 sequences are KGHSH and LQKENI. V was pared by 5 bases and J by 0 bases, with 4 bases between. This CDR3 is CASSAVNTEAFF. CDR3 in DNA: TGTGCCAGCTCAGCAGTGAACACTGAAGCTTTCTTT.

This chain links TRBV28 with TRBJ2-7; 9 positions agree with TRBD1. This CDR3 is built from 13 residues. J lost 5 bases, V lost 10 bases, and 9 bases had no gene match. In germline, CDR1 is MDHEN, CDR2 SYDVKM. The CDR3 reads CANGDRARNEQYF. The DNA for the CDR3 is TGTGCCAACGGGGACAGGGCAAGGAACGAGCAGTACTTC.

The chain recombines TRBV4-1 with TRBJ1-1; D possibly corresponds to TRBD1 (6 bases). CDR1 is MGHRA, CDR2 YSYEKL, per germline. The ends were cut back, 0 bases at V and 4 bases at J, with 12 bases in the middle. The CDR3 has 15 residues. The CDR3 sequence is CASSQDGAGATEAFF. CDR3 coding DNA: TGCGCCAGCAGCCAAGATGGAGCGGGGGCCACTGAAGCTTTCTTT.

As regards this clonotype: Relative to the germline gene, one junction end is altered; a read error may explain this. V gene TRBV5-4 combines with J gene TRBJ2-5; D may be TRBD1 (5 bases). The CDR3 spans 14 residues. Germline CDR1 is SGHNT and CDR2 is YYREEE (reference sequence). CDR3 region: CASSNTQGVETQYF. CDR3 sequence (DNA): TGCGCCAGCAGCAACACCCAGGGTGTAGAGACCCAGTACTTC.